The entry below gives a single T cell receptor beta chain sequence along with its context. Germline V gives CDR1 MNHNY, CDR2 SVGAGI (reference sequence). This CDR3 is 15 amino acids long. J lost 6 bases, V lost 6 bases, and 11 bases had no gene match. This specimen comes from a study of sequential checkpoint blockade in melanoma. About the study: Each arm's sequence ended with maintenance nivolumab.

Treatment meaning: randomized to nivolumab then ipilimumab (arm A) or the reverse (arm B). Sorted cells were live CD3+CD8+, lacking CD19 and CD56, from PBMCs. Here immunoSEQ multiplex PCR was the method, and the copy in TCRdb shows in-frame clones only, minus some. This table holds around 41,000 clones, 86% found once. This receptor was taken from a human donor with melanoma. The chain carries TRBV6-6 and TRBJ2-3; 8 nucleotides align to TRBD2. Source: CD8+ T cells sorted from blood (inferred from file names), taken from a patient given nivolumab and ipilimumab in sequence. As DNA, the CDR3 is TGTGCCAGCAGCCCTACTAGCGGCGTTGTCGATACGCAGTATTTT. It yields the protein CASSPTSGVVDTQYF.